The 15 T cell receptor beta chains listed next were all sequenced from one sample in a study of cytomegalovirus exposure and HLA in healthy donors. In the PCR, 60 Vbeta and 13 Jbeta primers were used. The method was immunoSEQ multiplex PCR; TCRdb's version includes in-frame clones alone and lacks a portion of them. This table holds 200,000 to 250,000 clones, about 83% found once. Source material: PBMCs. The receptors were sampled from a middle-aged man in good health and CMV-seronegative.

V and J are TRBV4-3 and TRBJ1-3; D is unresolved. CDR3 length: 15 amino acids. The germline V and J ends were trimmed by 3 bases and 0 bases, with 9 bases remaining between them. Germline assignment: CDR1 LGHNA and CDR2 YSLEER. The CDR3 is CASSQNELSGNTIYF. For the CDR3, the DNA is TGCGCCAGCAGCCAGAACGAGCTCTCTGGAAACACCATATATTTT.

This clone was observed at least ten times. The chain has TRBV6-5 and TRBJ1-1; TRBD1 matches 7 bases. Germline V gene data show CDR1 as MNHEY and CDR2 as SVGAGI. Unmatched junction bases numbered 7, after V lost 6 bases and J lost 0 bases. The CDR3 has 15 amino acids. CDR3 residues: CASSPPGQLNTEAFF. The DNA of the CDR3 is TGTGCCAGCAGCCCCCCGGGACAGTTGAACACTGAAGCTTTCTTT.

The chain joins TRBV27 to TRBJ2-7, with 7 bases lining up with TRBD1. CDR1 is MNHEY, CDR2 SMNVEV, per germline (reference sequence). This CDR3 region has 16 residues. The V gene end was trimmed by 3 bases and the J gene end by 4 bases; junction bases not matched to a gene: 12. The CDR3 DNA follows: TGTGCCAGCAGTTTCCTCCCGGGGACAGAGAAGTACGAGCAGTACTTC. Amino acid sequence: CASSFLPGTEKYEQYF.

The chain recombines TRBV25-1 with TRBJ2-5; tentatively, D is TRBD2 (6 bases). This CDR3 spans 13 amino acids. Looked up from germline, CDR1 is MGHDK and CDR2 is SYGVNS. V lost 3 bases to trimming and J lost 2 bases, with 7 bases between them. The DNA for the CDR3 is TGTGCCAGCAGTGATGGGGGGCAAGAGACCCAGTACTTC. Its protein is CASSDGGQETQYF.

This clone was recorded only once. The chain employs TRBV28 and TRBJ1-5; D uncertain. There are 16 residues in the CDR3. CDR1 MDHEN and CDR2 SYDVKM come from the germline V gene. V lost 3 bases to trimming and J lost 0 bases, with 12 bases between them. Here the CDR3 reads CASSFAREYSNQPQHF. Written as DNA, the CDR3 is TGTGCCAGCAGTTTCGCCCGGGAATATAGCAATCAGCCCCAGCATTTT.

The rearrangement links TRBV28 to TRBJ2-5; tentatively, D is TRBD1 (6 bases). CDR1 is MDHEN and CDR2 is SYDVKM in the germline V gene. Trimming pared 4 bases from V and 5 bases from J, leaving 11 bases between. This CDR3 contains 13 residues. CDR3: CASSSRGGETQYF. The DNA for the CDR3 is TGTGCCAGCAGTTCCAGGGGTGGGGAGACCCAGTACTTC.

Written as DNA, the CDR3 is TGTGCCAGCAGTTTGGGACTAGCGGGAACCGGGGAGCTGTTTTTT. This gives the protein CASSLGLAGTGELFF. The J gene is TRBJ2-2, the V gene TRBV27, with TRBD2 matching 13 bases. Germline V gives CDR1 MNHEY, CDR2 SMNVEV (reference sequence). The CDR3 runs 15 residues. With 3 bases clipped from V and 5 bases from J, the junction kept 0 bases outside the gene matches.

The chain joins TRBV10-3 to TRBJ1-4, with a tentative D call TRBD1 (6 bases). Germline loops: CDR1 ENHRY, CDR2 SYGVKD. This CDR3 is built from 16 residues. V lost 4 bases to trimming and J lost 2 bases, with 14 bases between them. The CDR3 coding sequence is TGTGCCATCAGTGGGGGGGGCCCCGGCACTAATGAAAAACTGTTTTTT. Encoded protein: CAISGGGPGTNEKLFF.

This chain connects TRBV18 to TRBJ2-3, with a weak D call TRBD1 (6 bases). Per germline, CDR1 KGHSH and CDR2 LQKENI. This CDR3 has 13 residues. The V end was cut by 6 bases, the J end by 5 bases, with 12 bases between. The CDR3 is CASSPEQGDTQYF. The CDR3 DNA is TGTGCCAGCTCGCCTGAACAGGGAGATACGCAGTATTTT.

This clone showed up just a few times. The rearrangement uses TRBV19 and TRBJ1-4; TRBD1 aligns across 7 bases. This CDR3 has 16 residues. With 6 bases clipped from V and 0 bases from J, the junction kept 7 bases outside the gene matches. CDR1 and CDR2 from the germline V gene are LNHDA and SQIVND (reference sequence). The CDR3: CASSDAGGATNEKLFF. The CDR3, as DNA: TGTGCCAGTAGCGATGCAGGGGGTGCAACTAATGAAAAACTGTTTTTT.

The chain recombines TRBV9 with TRBJ1-1, with TRBD1 identical over 7 bases. With V trimmed by 4 bases and J by 3 bases, 9 bases remained unmatched. CDR1 and CDR2 from the germline V gene are SGDLS and YYNGEE. The CDR3 covers 15 residues. The CDR3 spells CASSPRGVTDTEAFF. CDR3 bases: TGTGCCAGCAGCCCCAGGGGGGTTACGGACACTGAAGCTTTCTTT.

This chain links TRBV7-6 with TRBJ2-7; D is perhaps TRBD2 (6 bases). The CDR3 contains 13 residues. Germline CDR1 is SGHVS and CDR2 is FNYEAQ. Trimming shortened V by 4 bases and J by 7 bases, and 14 bases separated the two germline ends. The DNA for the CDR3 is TGTGCCAGCAGCTCGGGGACCGCGGGAGAGCAGTACTTC. Its protein product is CASSSGTAGEQYF.

This clone showed up just a few times. This rearrangement joins TRBV5-4 to TRBJ2-3; a possible D gene is TRBD1 (5 bases). CDR1 and CDR2 from the germline V gene are SGHNT and YYREEE (reference sequence). Trimming shortened V by 9 bases and J by 0 bases, and 11 bases separated the two germline ends. The CDR3 runs to 13 residues. The chain's CDR3 is CATSQGSTDTQYF. CDR3 coding DNA: TGTGCCACCTCCCAGGGCAGCACAGATACGCAGTATTTT.

The CDR3 nucleotides read TGTGCCAGTAGTAAGTACAGGCAGAACACTGAAGCTTTCTTT. It translates to CASSKYRQNTEAFF. The J gene is TRBJ1-1, the V gene TRBV19; tentative D call: TRBD1 (5 bases). CDR3 length equals 14 residues. V gave up 4 bases and J gave up 1 base, with 10 bases separating them. Germline CDR1 LNHDA, CDR2 SQIVND (reference sequence).

V gene TRBV2 combines with J gene TRBJ1-5; maybe TRBD1 (5 bases). Germline V gene data show CDR1 as SNHLY and CDR2 as FYNNEI. V gave up 5 bases and J gave up 0 bases, with 14 bases separating them. The CDR3 covers 16 residues. CDR3 in amino acids: CASSTSGDYSNQPQHF. DNA for the CDR3: TGTGCCAGCAGTACCAGTGGGGACTATAGCAATCAGCCCCAGCATTTT.